This T cell receptor (beta chain) stems from a study of blood T cells in healthy people across ages. There are 15 residues in the CDR3. CDR1 and CDR2 (germline): MGHDK, SYGVNS. PCR was performed a second time for about 6 to 12 cycles using a sample-barcoded 5' primer and a J-beta primer mix. TCRdb re-analysed the 5' RACE reads in MiXCR, keeping a single row per CDR3 protein. The table lists about 780,000 distinct CDR3 sequences, about 46% of them singletons, with 18% in the top ten. What was sequenced was blood. The clonotype comes from a man aged 80 or over in good health. The chain links TRBV25-1 to TRBJ2-1, with 10 bases fitting TRBD1. The J call may be incorrect, as the DNA end agrees better with TRBJ2-7. The CDR3 protein is CASSSGTGAYNEQYF. For the CDR3, the DNA is TGTGCCAGCAGTTCCGGGACAGGGGCCTACAATGAGCAGTACTTC.